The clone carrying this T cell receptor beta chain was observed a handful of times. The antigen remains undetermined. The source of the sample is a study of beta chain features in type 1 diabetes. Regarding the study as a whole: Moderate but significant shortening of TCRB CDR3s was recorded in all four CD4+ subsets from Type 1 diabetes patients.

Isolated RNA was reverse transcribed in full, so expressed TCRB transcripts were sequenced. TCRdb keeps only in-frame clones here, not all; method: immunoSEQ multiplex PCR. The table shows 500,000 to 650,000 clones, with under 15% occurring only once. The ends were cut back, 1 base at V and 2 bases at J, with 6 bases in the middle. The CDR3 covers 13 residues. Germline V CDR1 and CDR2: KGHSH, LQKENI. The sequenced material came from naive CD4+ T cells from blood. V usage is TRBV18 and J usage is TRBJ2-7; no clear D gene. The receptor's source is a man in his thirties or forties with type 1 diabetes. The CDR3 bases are TGTGCCAGCTCACCACGGAACCCCTACGAGCAGTACTTC. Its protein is CASSPRNPYEQYF.